Below are 17 T cell receptor beta chains sequenced from a single sample in a study of graft-versus-host responses after intestinal transplantation. The assay was immunoSEQ multiplex PCR, and TCRdb's table has in-frame clones only and misses some. In the table there are 100,000 to 110,000 clones, over 75% of which are singletons. These TCRs are of unknown antigen specificity. Sequenced material: unstimulated CD4+ T cells sorted from spleen or lymph node cells, taken before transplant. Every receptor here comes from a human donor who was the organ donor for an intestinal transplant.

The rearrangement links TRBV28 to TRBJ2-1; possibly TRBD1 for D (6 bases). V shed 5 bases and J shed 5 bases, with 13 bases lying between them. Germline CDR1 and CDR2: MDHEN and SYDVKM. The CDR3 has 14 amino acids. CDR3 sequence: CASSIGTHNNEQFF. The CDR3 DNA reads as TGTGCCAGCAGTATCGGGACACATAACAATGAGCAGTTCTTC.

CDR3 in DNA: TGTGCCAGCAGTGGGGGCCCGGGACAGTATACCTATGGCTACACCTTC. Translated, it gives CASSGGPGQYTYGYTF. The chain uses TRBV28 and TRBJ1-2; TRBD1 matches at 7 bases. The trim removed 5 bases at V and 4 bases at J, leaving 13 bases unmatched. This CDR3 has 16 amino acids. Germline loops: CDR1 MDHEN, CDR2 SYDVKM.

The chain carries TRBV10-1 and TRBJ2-3; 10 positions match TRBD1. The length of the CDR3 is 18 residues. V lost 5 bases, J lost 0 bases, and 11 bases stayed unmatched. From germline, CDR1 is WNHNN and CDR2 SYGVQD (reference sequence). This CDR3 is CASSIPRQGARSTDTQYF. As DNA, the CDR3 is TGCGCCAGCAGTATCCCGAGACAGGGGGCTCGCAGCACAGATACGCAGTATTTT.

The rearrangement links TRBV9 to TRBJ2-3, with D uncertain. This CDR3 has 14 residues. V lost 0 bases and J 0 bases, leaving 5 bases between the germline ends. From germline, CDR1 is SGDLS and CDR2 YYNGEE. The CDR3 DNA is TGTGCCAGCAGCGTAGCTCCTAGCACAGATACGCAGTATTTT. Its protein product is CASSVAPSTDTQYF.

The chain links TRBV10-3 to TRBJ1-2, with TRBD1 matching over 8 bases. Germline V gene lookup returns CDR1 ENHRY and CDR2 SYGVKD. Trimming removed 7 bases from V and 4 bases from J; junction bases left unmatched: 11. The CDR3 length is 15 residues. The CDR3 region is CAIKQGAERAYGYTF. In DNA, the CDR3 is TGTGCCATCAAGCAGGGGGCAGAAAGGGCCTATGGCTACACCTTC.

The chain is built from TRBV19 and TRBJ2-7; 10 nucleotides match TRBD1. Germline CDR1 is LNHDA and CDR2 is SQIVND (reference sequence). The CDR3 consists of 15 residues. Trimming at V came to 8 bases and at J to 6 bases, leaving 13 bases not matched to a gene. The CDR3 DNA sequence: TGTGCCAGTTCCACCCCCGGGACAGGGGCGGTCGAGCAGTACTTC. It codes for CASSTPGTGAVEQYF.

The CDR3 DNA follows: TGCGCCAGCAGCTCTCTCCAGGGGGCTTACGAGCAGTACTTC. This gives the protein CASSSLQGAYEQYF. The rearrangement joins TRBV5-1 to TRBJ2-7, with TRBD1 matching 8 bases. CDR3 length equals 14 residues. The V and J ends lost 3 bases and 4 bases, in that order; junction bases with no gene match: 6. In germline, CDR1 is SGHRS, CDR2 YFSETQ.

CDR3 amino acids: CASSPRGQGNPNEQFF. The CDR3 DNA sequence: TGCGCCAGCAGCCCGAGGGGACAGGGAAATCCCAACGAGCAGTTCTTC. The V call is TRBV5-1, the J call TRBJ2-1, with 9 bases fitting TRBD1. CDR3 length: 16 amino acids. With V trimmed by 4 bases and J by 10 bases, 15 bases remained unmatched. Germline CDR1 SGHRS, CDR2 YFSETQ.

The V and J genes are TRBV6-1 and TRBJ2-3, with D tentatively TRBD1 or TRBD2 (5 bases each). V gave up 5 bases and J gave up 4 bases, with 10 bases separating them. Germline CDR1 MNHNS, CDR2 SASEGT. The CDR3 extends over 13 amino acids. The CDR3 DNA reads as TGTGCCAGCAGTCCCCGAGGGGCAGATACGCAGTATTTT. It codes for CASSPRGADTQYF.

The rearrangement uses TRBV27 and TRBJ1-2, with 9 nucleotides matching TRBD1. CDR1 is MNHEY, CDR2 SMNVEV, per germline (reference sequence). The CDR3 sequence is 15 residues long. The J segment lost 4 bases and the V segment lost 5 bases, leaving 8 bases of the junction unmatched. The CDR3 bases are TGTGCCAGCAGTAAGGACAGGGGCCCGATCTATGGCTACACCTTC. It is translated as CASSKDRGPIYGYTF.

The V gene is TRBV28, the J gene TRBJ1-1; TRBD1 is a possible D gene (5 bases). The CDR3 runs to 12 residues. The V end lost 2 bases, the J end lost 7 bases, and 8 bases lay between the germline ends. Germline V CDR1 and CDR2: MDHEN, SYDVKM. CDR3 nucleotide sequence: TGTGCCAGCAGTTTAATCACAGGTGAAGCTTTCTTT. Translated: CASSLITGEAFF.

This clone was detected only a few times. The chain employs TRBV5-6 and TRBJ2-7; a weak D match, TRBD1 (5 bases). CDR3 length: 15 amino acids. Trimming removed 4 bases at V and 9 bases at J, with 23 bases between. CDR1 and CDR2 from the germline V gene are SGHDT and YYEEEE. The CDR3 DNA sequence: TGTGCCAGCAGCACCCGACAGTCCCGCCTGCCTGGGCAGTACTTC. Its translation is CASSTRQSRLPGQYF.

The chain employs TRBV19 and TRBJ1-1; unclear D gene. Germline V CDR1 and CDR2: LNHDA, SQIVND (reference sequence). Trimming removed 4 bases at V and 0 bases at J, with 15 bases between. This CDR3 region has 16 residues. The CDR3 DNA follows: TGTGCCAGTAGTACGTACGGGGTCCGCATGAACACTGAAGCTTTCTTT. It encodes CASSTYGVRMNTEAFF.

This sequence joins TRBV7-8 and TRBJ2-7, with 7 bases matching TRBD1. Germline CDR1 SGHVS, CDR2 FQNEAQ. The junction had 17 bases not matched to a gene; V was cut back by 5 bases and J by 7 bases. The CDR3 is 16 residues long. CDR3 region: CASSRSIDRANSEQYF. The CDR3 bases are TGTGCCAGCAGCCGCTCAATCGACAGGGCGAATTCAGAGCAGTACTTC.

The rearrangement joins TRBV7-9 to TRBJ2-3, with D perhaps matching TRBD2 (6 bases). CDR1 and CDR2 from the germline V gene are SEHNR and FQNEAQ (reference sequence). V lost 1 base to trimming and J lost 0 bases, with 14 bases between them. The CDR3 length is 17 residues. The CDR3 spells CASSLEMGLPSTDTQYF. CDR3 in DNA: TGTGCCAGCAGCTTAGAGATGGGACTCCCTAGCACAGATACGCAGTATTTT.

J is TRBJ1-5 and V is TRBV30; weak D call: TRBD1 (5 bases). Trimming removed 2 bases at V and 0 bases at J, with 17 bases between. Germline loops: CDR1 GTSNPN, CDR2 SVGIG (reference sequence). The CDR3 runs 17 residues. In DNA, the CDR3 is TGTGCCTGGAGTCTCGGGGCAGGTCCATATAGCAATCAGCCCCAGCATTTT. The encoded protein is CAWSLGAGPYSNQPQHF. The whole variable domain, remainder taken from reference TRBV30 and TRBJ1-5, is SQTIHQWPATLVQPVGSPLSLECTVEGTSNPNLYWYRQAAGRGLQLLFYSVGIGQISSEVPQNLSASRPQDRQFILSSKKLLLSDSGFYLCAWSLGAGPYSNQPQHFGDGTRLSIL.

V is TRBV11-2 and J is TRBJ2-5; unclear D gene. The CDR3 has 14 amino acids. V was cut by 0 bases and J by 1 base, with 6 bases left in between. Per the germline V gene, CDR1 is SGHAT and CDR2 is FQNNGV. The CDR3 DNA follows: TGTGCCAGCAGCTTAGATTACAGCCAAGAGACCCAGTACTTC. This sequence encodes CASSLDYSQETQYF. Looking up the rest from reference TRBV11-2 and TRBJ2-5 gives the full variable domain: EAGVAQSPRYKIIEKRQSVAFWCNPISGHATLYWYQQILGQGPKLLIQFQNNGVVDDSQLPKDRFSAERLKGVDSTLKIQPAKLEDSAVYLCASSLDYSQETQYFGPGTRLLVL.